The clone carrying this T cell receptor beta chain is a singleton in its sample. The data are from a study of cytomegalovirus exposure and HLA in healthy donors. The PCR made use of 60 Vbeta and 13 Jbeta primers. Sequencing was performed with immunoSEQ multiplex PCR; in TCRdb, only in-frame clones are kept and a portion is missing. Here the sample spans around 280,000 clones, roughly 90% being singletons. V trimming: 5 bases; J trimming: 5 bases; junction bases outside the gene matches: 2. The CDR3 extends over 12 amino acids. CDR1 is SGHAT, CDR2 FQDESV, per germline (reference sequence). Sequenced material: PBMCs. The receptor's source is a woman aged 18-29 years in good health and CMV-seronegative. V and J are TRBV11-1 and TRBJ2-7; 8 bases match TRBD1. This CDR3 reads CASSMDRDEQYF. The CDR3 DNA is TGTGCCAGCAGCATGGACAGGGACGAGCAGTACTTC.